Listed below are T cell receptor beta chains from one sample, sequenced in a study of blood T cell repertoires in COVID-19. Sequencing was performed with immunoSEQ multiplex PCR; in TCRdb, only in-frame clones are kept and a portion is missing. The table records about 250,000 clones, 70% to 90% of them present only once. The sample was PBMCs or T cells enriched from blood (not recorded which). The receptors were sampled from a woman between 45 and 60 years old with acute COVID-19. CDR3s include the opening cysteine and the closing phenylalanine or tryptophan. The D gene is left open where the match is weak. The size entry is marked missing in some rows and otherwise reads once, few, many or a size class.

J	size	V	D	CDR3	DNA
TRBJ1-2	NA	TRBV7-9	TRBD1	CASSLGQGAVDYGYTF	TGTGCCAGCAGCTTGGGACAGGGGGCAGTGGACTATGGCTACACCTTC
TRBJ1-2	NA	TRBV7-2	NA	CASSLAGRYNYGYTF	TGTGCCAGCAGCTTAGCAGGGAGGTACAACTATGGCTACACCTTC
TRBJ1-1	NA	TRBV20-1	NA	CSARDQVWAFF	TGCAGTGCTAGAGATCAGGTTTGGGCTTTCTTT
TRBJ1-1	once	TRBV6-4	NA	CASSLGRNTEAFF	TGTGCCAGCTCCCTGGGCAGGAACACTGAAGCTTTCTTT
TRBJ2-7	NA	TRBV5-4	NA	CASSASSYEQYF	TGTGCCAGCAGCGCTAGCTCCTACGAGCAGTACTTC
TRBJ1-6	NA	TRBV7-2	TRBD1	CASSSDRGIGRSYNSPLHF	TGTGCCAGCAGCTCAGACAGGGGGATAGGAAGGTCCTATAATTCACCCCTCCACTTT
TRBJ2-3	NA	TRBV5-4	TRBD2	CASRPGTSGGFTDTQYF	TGTGCCAGCAGACCCGGGACTAGCGGGGGGTTCACAGATACGCAGTATTTT
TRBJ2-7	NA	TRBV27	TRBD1	CASRHRGPASYEQYF	TGTGCCAGCAGACATAGGGGGCCTGCTTCCTACGAGCAGTACTTC
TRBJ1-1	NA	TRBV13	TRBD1	CASSSVHRTGIGTEAFF	TGTGCCAGCAGCTCTGTCCATAGGACAGGGATTGGGACTGAAGCTTTCTTT
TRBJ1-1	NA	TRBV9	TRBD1	CASSPHRGPITEAFF	TGTGCCAGCAGCCCTCACAGGGGACCGATCACTGAAGCTTTCTTT
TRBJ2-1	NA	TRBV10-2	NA	CASSESTLRGQFF	TGCGCCAGCAGTGAGTCGACCTTAAGGGGGCAGTTCTTC
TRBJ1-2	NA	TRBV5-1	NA	CASSLNSDMDYGYTF	TGCGCCAGCAGCTTGAATTCAGACATGGACTATGGCTACACCTTC